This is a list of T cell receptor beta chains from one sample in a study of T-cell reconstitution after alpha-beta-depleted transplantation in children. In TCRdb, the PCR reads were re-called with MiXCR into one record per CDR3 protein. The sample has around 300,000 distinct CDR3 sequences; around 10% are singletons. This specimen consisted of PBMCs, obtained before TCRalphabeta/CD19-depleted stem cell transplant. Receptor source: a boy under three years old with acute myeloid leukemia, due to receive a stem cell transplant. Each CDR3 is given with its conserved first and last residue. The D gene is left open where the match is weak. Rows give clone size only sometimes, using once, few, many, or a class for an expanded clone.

cdr3_aa: CSADDQETQYF
cdr3_nt: TGCAGTGCCGACGACCAAGAGACCCAGTACTTC
j_call: TRBJ2-5
clone_size: many
d_call: -
v_call: TRBV20-1

cdr3_aa: CASRRDRFTDTQYF
cdr3_nt: TGTGCCAGCAGGAGGGACCGCTTCACAGATACGCAGTATTTT
j_call: TRBJ2-3
clone_size: many
d_call: -
v_call: TRBV7-2

cdr3_aa: CASSLRQPTDTQYF
cdr3_nt: TGTGCCAGCAGTTTAAGACAGCCCACAGATACGCAGTATTTT
j_call: TRBJ2-3
clone_size: many
d_call: -
v_call: TRBV12-3/TRBV12-4

cdr3_aa: CASSLAGHASYEQYF
cdr3_nt: TGTGCCAGCAGCTTAGCCGGGCACGCATCCTACGAGCAGTACTTC
j_call: TRBJ2-7
clone_size: many
d_call: -
v_call: TRBV7-8

cdr3_aa: CSANRDPTNEQFF
cdr3_nt: TGCAGTGCTAACCGGGACCCTACCAATGAGCAGTTCTTC
j_call: TRBJ2-1
clone_size: few
d_call: -
v_call: TRBV20-1

cdr3_aa: CASSQQGATNEKLFF
cdr3_nt: TGTGCCAGCTCACAACAGGGGGCAACTAATGAAAAACTGTTTTTT
j_call: TRBJ1-4
clone_size: many
d_call: TRBD1
v_call: TRBV6-5

cdr3_aa: CASSSGTSGRVGDTQYF
cdr3_nt: TGTGCCAGCAGTTCCGGGACTAGCGGGAGGGTCGGGGATACGCAGTATTTT
j_call: TRBJ2-3
clone_size: many
d_call: TRBD2
v_call: TRBV12-3/TRBV12-4

cdr3_aa: CSASPRVYEQYF
cdr3_nt: TGCAGTGCTAGTCCTAGGGTTTACGAGCAGTACTTC
j_call: TRBJ2-7
clone_size: few
d_call: -
v_call: TRBV20-1

cdr3_aa: CASTKGRPNTEAFF
cdr3_nt: TGTGCCAGTACCAAGGGACGGCCGAACACTGAAGCTTTCTTT
j_call: TRBJ1-1
clone_size: many
d_call: -
v_call: TRBV19

cdr3_aa: CASTLGSRGNEQFF
cdr3_nt: TGTGCCAGCACCTTGGGGAGTAGGGGAAATGAGCAGTTCTTC
j_call: TRBJ2-1
clone_size: -
d_call: -
v_call: TRBV12-3/TRBV12-4

cdr3_aa: CSAGNRGPYEQYF
cdr3_nt: TGCAGTGCGGGGAACCGGGGGCCCTACGAGCAGTACTTC
j_call: TRBJ2-7
clone_size: many
d_call: -
v_call: TRBV20-1